The clone carrying this TCR beta chain has only a few counts. As yet, its antigen is unknown. This entry comes from a study of T cells in Graves' hyperthyroidism and ophthalmopathy. Study-level points and caveats: The majority of expanded thyroid clonotypes above 0.001 also appeared in blood.

V shed 5 bases and J shed 6 bases, with 17 bases lying between them. Per the germline V gene, CDR1 is SGHTA and CDR2 is FQGNSA. This CDR3 region has 15 residues. Stable disease denoted Graves' hyperthyroidism without ophthalmopathy progression within 18 months. Reasons for excluding patients were uncontrolled infection, other autoimmune disease, pregnancy or lactation. Orbital computed tomography, thyroid ultrasound, serum thyroxine and TRAb, and clinical symptoms together informed the diagnoses. RNA transcripts gave rise to amplified TCR beta CDR3 regions. The HTBI primer set served for first-round RT-PCR of the TCR CDR3. TCRdb used MiXCR to reprocess the multiplex PCR reads, holding one entry per CDR3 protein. The table has approximately 480,000 distinct CDR3 sequences, about 20% seen once; the top ten hold 26%.

The source of this sequence is a man in his late teens or twenties with Graves' hyperthyroidism. The V call is TRBV7-2, the J call TRBJ2-1; TRBD2 might be the D (6 bases). The sample was blood. This CDR3 reads CASSPLFTAGNEQFF. The CDR3 DNA is TGTGCCAGCAGCCCCTTATTTACAGCGGGCAATGAGCAGTTCTTC.